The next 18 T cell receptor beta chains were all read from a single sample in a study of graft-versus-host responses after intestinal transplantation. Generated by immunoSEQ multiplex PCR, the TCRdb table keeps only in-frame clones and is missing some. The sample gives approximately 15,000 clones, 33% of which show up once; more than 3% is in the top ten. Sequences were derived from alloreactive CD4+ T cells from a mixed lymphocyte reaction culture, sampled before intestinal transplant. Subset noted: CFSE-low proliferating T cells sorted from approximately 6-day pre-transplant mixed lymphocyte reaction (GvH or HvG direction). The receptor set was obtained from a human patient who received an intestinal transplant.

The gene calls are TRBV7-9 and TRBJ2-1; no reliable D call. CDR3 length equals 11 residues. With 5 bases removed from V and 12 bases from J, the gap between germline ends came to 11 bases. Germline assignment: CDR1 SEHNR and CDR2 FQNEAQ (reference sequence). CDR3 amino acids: CASSGKLGQFF. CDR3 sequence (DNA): TGTGCCAGCAGCGGTAAATTAGGGCAGTTCTTC. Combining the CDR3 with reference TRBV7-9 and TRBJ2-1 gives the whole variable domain DTGVSQNPRHKITKRGQNVTFRCDPISEHNRLYWYRQTLGQGPEFLTYFQNEAQLEKSRLLSDRFSAERPKGSFSTLEIQRTEQGDSAMYLCASSGKLGQFFGPGTRLTVL.

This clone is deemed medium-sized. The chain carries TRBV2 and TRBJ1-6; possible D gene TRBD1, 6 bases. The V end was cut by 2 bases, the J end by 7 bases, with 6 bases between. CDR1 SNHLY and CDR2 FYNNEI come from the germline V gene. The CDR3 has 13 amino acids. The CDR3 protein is CASSEQGNSPLHF. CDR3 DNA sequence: TGTGCCAGCAGTGAACAGGGGAATTCACCCCTCCACTTT.

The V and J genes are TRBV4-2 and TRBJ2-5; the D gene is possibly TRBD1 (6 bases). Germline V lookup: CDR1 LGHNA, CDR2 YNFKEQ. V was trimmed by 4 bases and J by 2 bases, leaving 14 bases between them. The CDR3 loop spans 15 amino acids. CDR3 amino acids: CASSPRGGPQETQYF. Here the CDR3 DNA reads TGTGCCAGCAGCCCCCGTGGGGGCCCTCAAGAGACCCAGTACTTC.

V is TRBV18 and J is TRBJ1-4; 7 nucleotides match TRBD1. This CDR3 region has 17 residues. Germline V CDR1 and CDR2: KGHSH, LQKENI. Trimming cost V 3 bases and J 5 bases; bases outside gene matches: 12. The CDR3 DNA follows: TGTGCCAGCTCACCGCGGGCAGGGGGTCTCCGGAATGAAAAACTGTTTTTT. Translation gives CASSPRAGGLRNEKLFF.

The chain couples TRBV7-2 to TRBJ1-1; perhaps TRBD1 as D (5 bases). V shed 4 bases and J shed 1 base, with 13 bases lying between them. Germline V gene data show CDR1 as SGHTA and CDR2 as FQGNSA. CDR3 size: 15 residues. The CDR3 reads CASSSAGLQNTEAFF. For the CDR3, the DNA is TGTGCCAGCAGCTCAGCGGGACTCCAGAACACTGAAGCTTTCTTT.

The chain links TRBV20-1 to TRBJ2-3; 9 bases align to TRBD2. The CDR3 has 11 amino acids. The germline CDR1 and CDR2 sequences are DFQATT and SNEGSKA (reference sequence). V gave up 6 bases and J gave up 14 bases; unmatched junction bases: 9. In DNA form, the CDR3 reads TGCAGTGCCCCGATTGGACTAGCGAGGTATTTT. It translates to CSAPIGLARYF.

The CDR3 nucleotides read TGCGCCAGCAGCTCCGGGACAGGGGGAGGGGTAGCCAAAAACATTCAGTACTTC. Translated, it gives CASSSGTGGGVAKNIQYF. The chain uses TRBV5-1 and TRBJ2-4, with TRBD1 identical over 11 bases. Trimming removed 3 bases from V and 0 bases from J; junction bases left unmatched: 8. This CDR3 comprises 18 residues. Germline-derived CDR1 and CDR2 are SGHRS and YFSETQ.

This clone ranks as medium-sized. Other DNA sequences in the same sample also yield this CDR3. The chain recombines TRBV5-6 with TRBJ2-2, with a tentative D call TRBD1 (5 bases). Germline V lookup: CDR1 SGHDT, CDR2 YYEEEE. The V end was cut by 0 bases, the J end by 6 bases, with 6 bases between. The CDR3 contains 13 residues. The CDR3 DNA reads TGTGCCAGCAGCTTGGCCAGGGCCGGGGAGCTGTTTTTT. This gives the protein CASSLARAGELFF.

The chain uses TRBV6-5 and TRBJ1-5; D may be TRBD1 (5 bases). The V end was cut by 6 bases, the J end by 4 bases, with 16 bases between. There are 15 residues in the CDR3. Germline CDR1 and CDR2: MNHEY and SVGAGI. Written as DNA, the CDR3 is TGTGCCAGCAGGGATACCGGGACGCCAAATCAGCCCCAGCATTTT. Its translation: CASRDTGTPNQPQHF.

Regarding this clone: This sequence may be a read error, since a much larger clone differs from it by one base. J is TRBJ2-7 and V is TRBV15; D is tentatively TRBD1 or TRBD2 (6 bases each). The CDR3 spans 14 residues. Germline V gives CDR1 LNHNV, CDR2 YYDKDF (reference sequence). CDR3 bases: TGTGCCACCATCAGAGATGGGGGGCCCTACGAGCAGTACTTC. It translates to CATIRDGGPYEQYF.

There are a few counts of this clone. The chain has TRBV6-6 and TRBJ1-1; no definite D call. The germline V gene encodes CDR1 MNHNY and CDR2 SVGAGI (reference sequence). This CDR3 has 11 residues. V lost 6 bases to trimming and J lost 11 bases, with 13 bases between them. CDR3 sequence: CASRAARVAFF. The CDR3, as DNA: TGTGCCAGCAGAGCAGCGAGGGTCGCTTTCTTT.

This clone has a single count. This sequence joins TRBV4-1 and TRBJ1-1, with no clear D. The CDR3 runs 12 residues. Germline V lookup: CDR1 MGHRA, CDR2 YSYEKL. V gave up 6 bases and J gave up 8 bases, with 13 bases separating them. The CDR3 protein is CASSRTGREAFF. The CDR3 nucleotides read TGCGCCAGCAGTCGGACGGGGAGAGAAGCTTTCTTT.

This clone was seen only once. The CDR3 region has the DNA TGTGCCAGCAGTGAAGATCACAGGGTAGGCTATGGCTACACCTTC. As protein: CASSEDHRVGYGYTF. The rearrangement uses TRBV2 and TRBJ1-2, with D perhaps matching TRBD1 (6 bases). CDR3 length equals 15 residues. Looked up from germline, CDR1 is SNHLY and CDR2 is FYNNEI. Trimming removed 1 base at V and 4 bases at J, with 13 bases between.

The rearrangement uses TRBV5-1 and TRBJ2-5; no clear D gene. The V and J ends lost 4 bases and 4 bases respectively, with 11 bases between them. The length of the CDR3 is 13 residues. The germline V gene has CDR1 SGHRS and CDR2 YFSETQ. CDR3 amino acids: CASSLLFGETQYF. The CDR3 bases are TGCGCCAGCAGCCTACTATTTGGAGAGACCCAGTACTTC.

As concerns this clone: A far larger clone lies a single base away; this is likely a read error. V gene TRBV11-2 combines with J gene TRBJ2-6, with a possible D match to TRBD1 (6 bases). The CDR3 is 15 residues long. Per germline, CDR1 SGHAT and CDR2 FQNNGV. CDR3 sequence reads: CTSSFTGNGANVLTF. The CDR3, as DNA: TGTACCAGCAGCTTTACAGGGAACGGGGCCAACGTCCTGACTTTC.

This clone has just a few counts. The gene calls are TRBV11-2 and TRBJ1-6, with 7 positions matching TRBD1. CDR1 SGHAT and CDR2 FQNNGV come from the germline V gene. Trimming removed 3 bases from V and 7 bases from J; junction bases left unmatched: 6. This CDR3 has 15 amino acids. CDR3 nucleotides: TGTGCCAGCAGCTTCGCGGGACAGCAAAATTCACCCCTCCACTTT. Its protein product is CASSFAGQQNSPLHF.

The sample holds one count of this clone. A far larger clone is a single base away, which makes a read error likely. DNA for the CDR3: TGTGCCAGCAGCTCTTCCGGACAGGGTCCCCACGAGCAGTACTTC. Protein product: CASSSSGQGPHEQYF. The chain has TRBV5-4 and TRBJ2-7; TRBD1 matches at 8 bases. V lost 3 bases and J lost 5; bases outside the gene matches: 10. CDR1 and CDR2 from the germline V gene are SGHNT and YYREEE (reference sequence). The CDR3 is 15 residues long.

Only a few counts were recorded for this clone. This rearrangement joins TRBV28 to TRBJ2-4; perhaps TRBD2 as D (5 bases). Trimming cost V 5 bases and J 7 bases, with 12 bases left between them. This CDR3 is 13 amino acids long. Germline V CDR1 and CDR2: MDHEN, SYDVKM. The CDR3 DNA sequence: TGTGCCAGCAGTCCCGCCGGGGAGAACATTCAGTACTTC. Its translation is CASSPAGENIQYF. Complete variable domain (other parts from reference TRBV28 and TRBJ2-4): DVKVTQSSRYLVKRTGEKVFLECVQDMDHENMFWYRQDPGLGLRLIYFSYDVKMKEKGDIPEGYSVSREKKERFSLILESASTNQTSMYLCASSPAGENIQYFGAGTRLSVL.